These T cell receptor beta chains were read from a single sample in a study of Graves' ophthalmopathy and Graves' hyperthyroidism. TCRdb re-called the multiplex PCR reads through MiXCR, storing one row per CDR3 protein. The sample yields about 160,000 distinct CDR3 sequences, 37% seen once. Sequencing was carried out using peripheral blood. The source is a woman aged 40 to 49 with Graves' ophthalmopathy. Each CDR3 is given with its conserved first and last residue. A D gene is named only where the DNA matches it firmly. Clone size, where shown, is once, few, many, or a class for clones that have expanded.

clone size,D gene,V gene,J gene,CDR3 protein,CDR3 DNA
NA,TRBD1,TRBV6-2/TRBV6-3,TRBJ2-7,CASQEDRGLSYEQYF,TGTGCCAGCCAAGAGGACAGGGGGCTTTCCTACGAGCAGTACTTC
once,NA,TRBV9,TRBJ1-5,CASSDGGGAGQPQHF,TGTGCCAGCAGTGATGGGGGGGGCGCGGGTCAGCCCCAGCATTTT
NA,TRBD1,TRBV5-6,TRBJ2-2,CASSPRTGGWTGELFF,TGTGCCAGCAGCCCCCGGACAGGGGGCTGGACCGGGGAGCTGTTTTTT
many,TRBD2,TRBV11-2,TRBJ2-5,CASSLDPTSGSLRETQYF,TGTGCCAGCAGCTTAGATCCAACTAGCGGGAGTCTTAGGGAGACCCAGTACTTC
many,NA,TRBV12-3/TRBV12-4,TRBJ2-7,CASSNSPDRSYEQYF,TGTGCCAGCAGTAACTCCCCGGACAGATCCTACGAGCAGTACTTC
many,TRBD2,TRBV12-3/TRBV12-4,TRBJ2-1,CASSPLAGPNEQFF,TGTGCCAGCAGTCCACTAGCGGGGCCGAATGAGCAGTTCTTC
many,NA,TRBV30,TRBJ1-6,CAWSSGLRNSPLHF,TGTGCCTGGAGTTCCGGACTTAGGAATTCACCCCTCCACTTT
many,NA,TRBV6-2/TRBV6-3,TRBJ1-1,CASSLQGSEAFF,TGTGCCAGCAGCCTCCAGGGTTCTGAAGCTTTCTTT
many,NA,TRBV7-8,TRBJ1-2,CASSLTENYGYTF,TGTGCCAGCAGCTTGACAGAGAACTATGGCTACACCTTC
many,NA,TRBV6-1,TRBJ1-3,CASSPDRPSGNTIYF,TGTGCCAGCAGTCCCGACAGACCCTCTGGAAACACCATATATTTT
many,NA,TRBV5-1,TRBJ2-6,CASSSEGRSSGANVLTF,TGCGCCAGCAGCTCTGAGGGACGGAGCTCTGGGGCCAACGTCCTGACTTTC
few,NA,TRBV6-2/TRBV6-3,TRBJ1-3,CASSNGRNSGNTIYF,TGTGCCAGCAGCAACGGACGGAACTCTGGAAACACCATATATTTT
NA,NA,TRBV11-2,TRBJ1-3,CASSLVGTGNTIYF,TGTGCCAGCAGCTTAGTCGGGACTGGAAACACCATATATTTT
NA,NA,TRBV30,TRBJ1-2,CAWSVKGFGYTF,TGTGCCTGGAGTGTTAAGGGGTTCGGCTACACCTTC
many,TRBD1,TRBV6-5,TRBJ2-5,CASSYRTGGETQYF,TGTGCCAGCAGTTACAGGACAGGCGGAGAGACCCAGTACTTC
NA,TRBD1,TRBV7-9,TRBJ2-7,CASSPYSTGSYEQYF,TGTGCCAGCAGCCCTTACTCGACAGGGAGCTACGAGCAGTACTTC
many,NA,TRBV28,TRBJ2-7,CASSAGHQISHEQYF,TGTGCCAGCAGTGCGGGACACCAGATATCCCACGAGCAGTACTTC
many,NA,TRBV5-1,TRBJ1-1,CASSLASREKAFF,TGCGCCAGCAGCTTGGCGTCGAGGGAAAAAGCTTTCTTT
many,TRBD2,TRBV7-2,TRBJ2-5,CASSHLYRGGQETQYF,TGTGCCAGCAGCCACTTATATCGGGGGGGGCAAGAGACCCAGTACTTC
many,NA,TRBV29-1,TRBJ2-5,CSVVAAYHQETQYF,TGCAGCGTTGTGGCCGCCTATCATCAAGAGACCCAGTACTTC
many,NA,TRBV5-6,TRBJ1-1,CASSLFQTNTEAFF,TGTGCCAGCAGCTTGTTTCAGACGAACACTGAAGCTTTCTTT
many,NA,TRBV7-9,TRBJ2-7,CASSPPGPGYEQYF,TGTGCCAGCAGCCCCCCGGGCCCCGGATACGAGCAGTACTTC